These 18 T cell receptor beta chains came from one sample sequenced in a study of cytomegalovirus exposure and HLA in healthy donors. Amplification used 60 Vbeta primers and 13 Jbeta primers. Clones were sequenced by immunoSEQ multiplex PCR, and TCRdb holds only the in-frame ones, with some missing. The sample shows approximately 170,000 clones, roughly 80% of them seen only once. Sequencing input: PBMCs. The receptors were gathered from a male donor in good health and CMV-seronegative.

The chain links TRBV5-1 to TRBJ1-2; 8 nucleotides match TRBD1. This CDR3 spans 16 amino acids. CDR1 and CDR2 (germline): SGHRS, YFSETQ. V was clipped by 0 bases and J by 4 bases; unmatched bases: 8. The CDR3 loop is CASSLVPDRVVYGYTF. The CDR3, as DNA: TGCGCCAGCAGCTTGGTCCCGGACAGGGTGGTCTATGGCTACACCTTC.

The rearrangement joins TRBV6-1 to TRBJ2-6, with TRBD1 as a possible D gene (6 bases). This CDR3 comprises 22 residues. V was pared by 1 base and J by 0 bases, with 25 bases between. Germline-derived CDR1 and CDR2 are MNHNS and SASEGT. CDR3 DNA sequence: TGTGCCAGCAGTGAAGATAGTCTTGGGACATCACGCCGATACTCTGGGGCCAACGTCCTGACTTTC. Its protein product is CASSEDSLGTSRRYSGANVLTF.

The chain joins TRBV29-1 to TRBJ1-1; D unresolved. The CDR3 is made up of 11 amino acids. V shed 5 bases and J shed 2 bases, with 6 bases lying between them. Germline lookup yields CDR1 SQVTM and CDR2 ANQGSEA. This CDR3 reads CSVFLNTEAFF. For the CDR3, the DNA is TGCAGCGTTTTCTTAAACACTGAAGCTTTCTTT.

This clone turned up a few times. The genes are TRBV10-3 and TRBJ1-2; possibly TRBD1 for D (6 bases). The germline gives CDR1 ENHRY, CDR2 SYGVKD. V was pared by 3 bases and J by 7 bases, with 18 bases between. The CDR3 is 15 residues long. The CDR3 DNA sequence: TGTGCCATCAGTGATTCGGCAGGGGACATTGGTGGCTACACCTTC. The encoded protein is CAISDSAGDIGGYTF.

The J gene is TRBJ2-7, the V gene TRBV29-1; 9 nucleotides align to TRBD2. J was trimmed by 1 base and V by 2 bases; bases with no gene match: 6. CDR1 and CDR2 (germline): SQVTM, ANQGSEA. The CDR3 spans 15 residues. The DNA of the CDR3 is TGCAGCGTTGAAACCCGACTAGCGGAGTCCTACGAGCAGTACTTC. This gives the protein CSVETRLAESYEQYF.

The chain combines TRBV28 with TRBJ2-7; 9 bases are a match to TRBD1. This CDR3 is 17 amino acids long. J gave up 6 bases and V 1 base, and 13 bases lay outside the gene matches. Germline V lookup: CDR1 MDHEN, CDR2 SYDVKM. CDR3 sequence: CASSLSLSGTGLSEQYF. In nucleotides, the CDR3 is TGTGCCAGCAGTTTATCATTATCAGGGACAGGGTTGAGCGAGCAGTACTTC.

The chain couples TRBV5-4 to TRBJ2-7; D uncertain. The CDR3 totals 14 residues. The V gene lost 0 bases and the J gene lost 0 bases, with 7 bases spanning the gap. Germline V gene sequence: CDR1 SGHNT, CDR2 YYREEE (reference sequence). The CDR3 region has the DNA TGTGCCAGCAGCTTGGGAACTTTCTCCTACGAGCAGTACTTC. Encoded protein: CASSLGTFSYEQYF.

This chain links TRBV6-4 with TRBJ2-5, with a possible D match to TRBD1 (6 bases). Germline assignment: CDR1 MRHNA and CDR2 SNTAGT. The CDR3 runs 14 residues. CDR3 region: CARPIFRGQETQYF. DNA for the CDR3: TGTGCTAGACCCATTTTCAGGGGCCAAGAGACCCAGTACTTC.

In this sample, this clone turned up a few times. In DNA form, the CDR3 reads TGCGCCAGCAGCTTTACCGGTTGGTCATACACTGAAGCTTTCTTT. Translated, it gives CASSFTGWSYTEAFF. The genes are TRBV5-1 and TRBJ1-1; D remains unclear. Germline values: CDR1 SGHRS, CDR2 YFSETQ. Trimming took 2 bases from V and 3 from J, leaving 14 bases between them. The CDR3 length is 15 residues.

The chain has TRBV6-6 and TRBJ2-6, with TRBD1 matching over 9 bases. CDR3 length: 16 amino acids. The junction had 6 bases not matched to a gene; V was cut back by 6 bases and J by 3 bases. CDR1 and CDR2 from the germline V gene are MNHNY and SVGAGI (reference sequence). This CDR3 reads CASRSTGGYGANVLTF. Written as DNA, the CDR3 is TGTGCCAGCAGATCGACAGGGGGTTATGGGGCCAACGTCCTGACTTTC.

The chain links TRBV2 to TRBJ2-1; 10 positions agree with TRBD1. The germline V gene has CDR1 SNHLY and CDR2 FYNNEI. CDR3 length: 16 amino acids. J was trimmed by 3 bases and V by 5 bases; bases with no gene match: 7. CDR3 bases: TGTGCCAGCAGTCCTGGGACAGGGGCAAACTACAATGAGCAGTTCTTC. Encoded protein: CASSPGTGANYNEQFF.

The chain employs TRBV10-3 and TRBJ1-1; TRBD1 is a possible D gene (5 bases). The CDR3 runs to 12 residues. Germline V gene data show CDR1 as ENHRY and CDR2 as SYGVKD. V was clipped by 2 bases and J by 8 bases, with 9 bases between them. The CDR3 DNA is TGTGCCATCAGTGAGGTGGGGCGGGAAGCTTTCTTT. Translating it yields CAISEVGREAFF.

This chain uses TRBV4-1 with TRBJ1-1, with 7 bases fitting TRBD1. This CDR3 region has 15 residues. V lost 3 bases and J lost 1; bases outside the gene matches: 5. Germline V CDR1 and CDR2: MGHRA, YSYEKL. The CDR3 loop reads CASSQVDRKNTEAFF. The CDR3 nucleotides are TGCGCCAGCAGCCAGGTGGACAGGAAGAACACTGAAGCTTTCTTT.

This clone occurred once. The chain carries TRBV4-3 and TRBJ1-5; weak D call: TRBD1 (6 bases). CDR1 is LGHNA, CDR2 YSLEER, per germline. The CDR3 spans 15 residues. V gave up 0 bases and J gave up 5 bases, with 11 bases separating them. This chain's CDR3 is CASSQDLTGHQPQHF. The CDR3, as DNA: TGCGCCAGCAGCCAAGATCTCACAGGGCATCAGCCCCAGCATTTT.

This clone was counted a single time. The sample contains more than one DNA sequence encoding this CDR3. The V call is TRBV5-1, the J call TRBJ2-7, with D perhaps TRBD1 (6 bases). This CDR3 has 14 amino acids. Deletions cut 0 bases from V and 2 bases from J, with 9 bases between. The V gene's germline CDR1 is SGHRS and CDR2 YFSETQ. The CDR3 bases are TGCGCCAGCAGCTTGGGGCAGGGGCCCTACGAGCAGTACTTC. It is translated as CASSLGQGPYEQYF.

The table lists this clone with a few counts. The chain recombines TRBV4-2 with TRBJ2-5, with 9 bases fitting TRBD2. Germline assignment: CDR1 LGHNA and CDR2 YNFKEQ. V lost 0 bases, J lost 1 base, and 0 bases stayed unmatched. The CDR3 is made up of 15 amino acids. The CDR3 region has the DNA TGTGCCAGCAGCCAAGAGCGGGGGGGCCAAGAGACCCAGTACTTC. It encodes CASSQERGGQETQYF.

The chain combines TRBV28 with TRBJ1-4, with 7 bases fitting TRBD1. CDR1 MDHEN and CDR2 SYDVKM come from the germline V gene. The CDR3 covers 12 residues. J lost 7 bases, V lost 7 bases, and 3 bases had no gene match. CDR3 loop: CASKQGPEKLFF. The CDR3 coding sequence is TGTGCCAGCAAACAGGGGCCTGAAAAACTGTTTTTT.

This clone was recorded a few times. The gene calls are TRBV27 and TRBJ1-1; tentative D call: TRBD1 (5 bases). CDR1 and CDR2 from the germline V gene are MNHEY and SMNVEV (reference sequence). V dropped 8 bases and J dropped 1 base, with 11 bases sitting between them. The CDR3 loop spans 13 amino acids. In nucleotides, the CDR3 is TGTGCCAGCCACTCCGGACAGAACACTGAAGCTTTCTTT. The encoded protein is CASHSGQNTEAFF.